This T cell receptor beta chain was captured by sequencing in a study of OX40 agonist ivuxolimab in advanced cancers. Trimming took 0 bases from V and 2 from J; bases not matched to a gene: 4. This CDR3 has 15 amino acids. Looked up from germline, CDR1 is SGHRS and CDR2 is YFSETQ. Clones were read by immunoSEQ multiplex PCR, and TCRdb kept only the in-frame ones, dropping some. The profile shows approximately 17,000 clones, about 86% of them singletons. This clone showed up just a few times. The TCR comes from an adult with an advanced solid tumor such as melanoma, head and neck, liver or kidney cancer. Sample: CD4+ or CD8+ T cells sorted from blood, taken in a trial of the OX40 agonist ivuxolimab. V usage is TRBV5-1 and J usage is TRBJ2-7; 8 bases are shared with TRBD1. CDR3 coding DNA: TGCGCCAGCAGCTTGGTTATACAGGGGGCCTACGAGCAGTACTTC. It codes for CASSLVIQGAYEQYF.